The present T cell receptor beta chain was sequenced within a study of blood T cell repertoires in COVID-19. Study-level background: From T cells, B-cell-depleted T cells, or PBMCs came the material, which was cDNA or gDNA.

With respect to this clone: Other DNA variants within this sample encode the same CDR3.

Generated by immunoSEQ multiplex PCR, the TCRdb table keeps only in-frame clones and is missing some. Of 350,000 to 400,000 clones listed, more than 70% are singletons. Trimming cost V 3 bases and J 2 bases, with 5 bases left between them. Germline V gene lookup returns CDR1 LNHDA and CDR2 SQIVND (reference sequence). This CDR3 has 13 amino acids. Sequencing used peripheral blood. The origin of this receptor is a woman between 25 and 40 years old with COVID-19, enrolled during active disease. The chain joins TRBV19 to TRBJ1-5; D is undetermined. CDR3 loop: CASSISGNQPQHF. Written as DNA, the CDR3 is TGTGCCAGTAGTATCAGTGGCAATCAGCCCCAGCATTTT.